This is a list of T cell receptor beta chains from one sample in a study of T cell responses to AZD1222 COVID-19 vaccine. Clones were read by immunoSEQ multiplex PCR, and TCRdb kept only the in-frame ones, dropping some. The sample holds 150,000 to 200,000 clones, roughly 94% seen once. The specimen comprised peripheral blood, sampled on day 0 of AZD1222 vaccination. These receptor sequences come from an adult in good health. Each CDR3 is given with its conserved first and last residue. Fields, in order: clone size, J gene, V gene, D gene, CDR3 protein, CDR3 DNA. A D gene is named only where the DNA matches it firmly. Size is omitted from some rows. Given values are once, few, many or a class for expanded clones.

size: .; J: TRBJ2-7; V: TRBV6-5; D: .; CDR3: CASSPRDSYEQYF; DNA: TGTGCCAGCAGCCCCAGGGACTCCTACGAGCAGTACTTC
size: once; J: TRBJ1-1; V: TRBV12-3/TRBV12-4; D: .; CDR3: CASSFGPPEAFF; DNA: TGTGCCAGCAGTTTCGGTCCCCCCGAAGCTTTCTTT
size: .; J: TRBJ1-1; V: TRBV14; D: TRBD1; CDR3: CASSPDRGNTEAFF; DNA: TGTGCCAGCAGCCCCGACAGGGGGAACACTGAAGCTTTCTTT
size: .; J: TRBJ1-1; V: TRBV6-5; D: .; CDR3: CASSQGAGLNTEAFF; DNA: TGTGCCAGCAGCCAAGGAGCGGGGTTGAACACTGAAGCTTTCTTT
size: few; J: TRBJ2-2; V: TRBV7-9; D: TRBD2; CDR3: CASSHSGRLAGELFF; DNA: TGTGCCAGCAGTCATAGCGGGAGGCTCGCCGGGGAGCTGTTTTTT
size: .; J: TRBJ2-1; V: TRBV28; D: .; CDR3: CASSFGRGRSLGNEQFF; DNA: TGTGCCAGCAGTTTTGGGAGAGGGAGGAGCCTAGGGAATGAGCAGTTCTTC
size: .; J: TRBJ1-2; V: TRBV9; D: .; CDR3: CASSVAGRTIYGYTF; DNA: TGTGCCAGCAGCGTAGCGGGTCGGACCATCTATGGCTACACCTTC
size: .; J: TRBJ2-1; V: TRBV11-2; D: .; CDR3: CASSLLDEQFF; DNA: TGTGCCAGCAGCTTATTAGACGAGCAGTTCTTC
size: .; J: TRBJ1-2; V: TRBV29-1; D: TRBD1; CDR3: CSVEQKGARGYTF; DNA: TGCAGCGTTGAACAGAAGGGGGCTAGAGGCTACACCTTC
size: .; J: TRBJ1-1; V: TRBV28; D: .; CDR3: CASSPGGTEAFF; DNA: TGTGCCAGCAGCCCGGGGGGCACTGAAGCTTTCTTT
size: .; J: TRBJ1-5; V: TRBV5-1; D: .; CDR3: CASSLGVNQPQHF; DNA: TGCGCCAGCAGCTTGGGAGTTAATCAGCCCCAGCATTTT
size: .; J: TRBJ2-1; V: TRBV6-5; D: TRBD2; CDR3: CASRRDYLRHEQFF; DNA: TGTGCCAGCAGGAGGGACTACCTCCGCCATGAGCAGTTCTTC
size: once; J: TRBJ1-1; V: TRBV10-2; D: TRBD1; CDR3: CASSWGQGSTEAFF; DNA: TGCGCCAGCAGCTGGGGACAGGGAAGCACTGAAGCTTTCTTT
size: .; J: TRBJ1-1; V: TRBV19; D: TRBD1; CDR3: CASSRGTANTEAFF; DNA: TGTGCCAGTAGTCGCGGGACAGCGAACACTGAAGCTTTCTTT
size: .; J: TRBJ1-5; V: TRBV19; D: .; CDR3: CASSIVTGNQPQHF; DNA: TGTGCCAGTAGTATAGTTACGGGAAATCAGCCCCAGCATTTT
size: .; J: TRBJ2-1; V: TRBV6-6; D: TRBD2; CDR3: CATGTSGNEQFF; DNA: TGTGCCACCGGGACTAGCGGTAATGAGCAGTTCTTC
size: .; J: TRBJ1-6; V: TRBV9; D: .; CDR3: CASSVQGNNSPLHF; DNA: TGTGCCAGCAGCGTACAGGGGAATAATTCACCCCTCCACTTT
size: .; J: TRBJ2-7; V: TRBV11-2; D: .; CDR3: CASSPLVGEQYF; DNA: TGTGCCAGCAGCCCCCTGGTGGGCGAGCAGTACTTC
size: .; J: TRBJ1-6; V: TRBV9; D: .; CDR3: CASSVDLRGNSPLHF; DNA: TGTGCCAGCAGCGTAGACCTCCGGGGGAATTCACCCCTCCACTTT
size: once; J: TRBJ1-3; V: TRBV7-6; D: .; CDR3: CASSLEWGNTIYF; DNA: TGTGCCAGCAGCTTAGAGTGGGGAAACACCATATATTTT
size: .; J: TRBJ1-2; V: TRBV14; D: .; CDR3: CASSPPGVFGYTF; DNA: TGTGCCAGCAGCCCACCAGGGGTTTTCGGCTACACCTTC
size: .; J: TRBJ2-7; V: TRBV5-1; D: .; CDR3: CASSLVAGSVWEQYF; DNA: TGCGCCAGCAGCTTAGTAGCCGGGAGTGTATGGGAGCAGTACTTC
size: .; J: TRBJ1-1; V: TRBV2; D: TRBD1; CDR3: CASKQGAWNTEAFF; DNA: TGTGCCAGCAAACAGGGGGCATGGAACACTGAAGCTTTCTTT
size: .; J: TRBJ2-1; V: TRBV5-4; D: TRBD2; CDR3: CASSSGGSNYNEQFF; DNA: TGTGCCAGCAGCTCCGGCGGGAGTAACTACAATGAGCAGTTCTTC
size: .; J: TRBJ2-3; V: TRBV5-6; D: .; CDR3: CASIGWDPDTDTQYF; DNA: TGTGCCAGCATAGGATGGGACCCAGACACAGATACGCAGTATTTT
size: .; J: TRBJ1-6; V: TRBV28; D: .; CDR3: CASSPAAPISPLHF; DNA: TGTGCCAGCAGTCCGGCCGCCCCAATTTCACCCCTCCACTTT
size: .; J: TRBJ2-3; V: TRBV5-1; D: .; CDR3: CASSLEDARTDTQYF; DNA: TGCGCCAGCAGCTTGGAGGACGCGCGGACAGATACGCAGTATTTT
size: .; J: TRBJ2-3; V: TRBV3-1/TRBV3-2; D: TRBD1; CDR3: CASSHTGGSTTDTQYF; DNA: TGTGCCAGCAGTCACACAGGGGGCTCAACGACAGATACGCAGTATTTT
size: .; J: TRBJ1-5; V: TRBV27; D: .; CDR3: CASSQQGGGYSNQPQHF; DNA: TGTGCCAGCAGCCAACAGGGTGGGGGATATAGCAATCAGCCCCAGCATTTT
size: .; J: TRBJ1-2; V: TRBV6-5; D: .; CDR3: CASSLRTVAGYTF; DNA: TGTGCCAGCAGCCTAAGGACAGTGGCGGGCTACACCTTC
size: once; J: TRBJ1-2; V: TRBV12-3/TRBV12-4; D: TRBD1; CDR3: CASSFTGAGGYTF; DNA: TGTGCCAGCAGTTTCACAGGGGCTGGGGGCTACACCTTC